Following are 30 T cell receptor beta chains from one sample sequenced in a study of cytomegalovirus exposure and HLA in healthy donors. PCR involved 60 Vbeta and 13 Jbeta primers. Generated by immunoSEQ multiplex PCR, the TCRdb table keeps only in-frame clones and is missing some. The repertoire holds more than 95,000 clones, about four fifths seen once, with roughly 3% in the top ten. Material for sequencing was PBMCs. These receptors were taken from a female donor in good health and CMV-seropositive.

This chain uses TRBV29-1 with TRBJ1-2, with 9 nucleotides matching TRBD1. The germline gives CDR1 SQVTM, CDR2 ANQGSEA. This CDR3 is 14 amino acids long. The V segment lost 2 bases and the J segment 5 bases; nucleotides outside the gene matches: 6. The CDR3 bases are TGCAGCGTTGAAACCCCCGGACAGGGGTATGGCTACACCTTC. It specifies CSVETPGQGYGYTF.

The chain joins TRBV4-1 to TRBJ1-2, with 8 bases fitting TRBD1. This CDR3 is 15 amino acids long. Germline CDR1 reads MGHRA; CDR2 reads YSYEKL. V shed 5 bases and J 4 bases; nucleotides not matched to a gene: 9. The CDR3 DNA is TGCGCCAGCAGCTCCGCGGACAGGGAACCCTATGGCTACACCTTC. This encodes CASSSADREPYGYTF.

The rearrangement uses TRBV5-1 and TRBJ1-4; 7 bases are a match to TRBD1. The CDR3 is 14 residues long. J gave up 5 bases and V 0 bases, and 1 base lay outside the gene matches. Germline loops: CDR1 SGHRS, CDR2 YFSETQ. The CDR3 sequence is CASSLVQGNEKLFF. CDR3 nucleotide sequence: TGCGCCAGCAGCTTGGTACAGGGGAATGAAAAACTGTTTTTT. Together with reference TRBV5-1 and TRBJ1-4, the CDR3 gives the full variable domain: KAGVTQTPRYLIKTRGQQVTLSCSPISGHRSVSWYQQTPGQGLQFLFEYFSETQRNKGNFPGRFSGRQFSNSRSEMNVSTLELGDSALYLCASSLVQGNEKLFFGSGTQLSVL.

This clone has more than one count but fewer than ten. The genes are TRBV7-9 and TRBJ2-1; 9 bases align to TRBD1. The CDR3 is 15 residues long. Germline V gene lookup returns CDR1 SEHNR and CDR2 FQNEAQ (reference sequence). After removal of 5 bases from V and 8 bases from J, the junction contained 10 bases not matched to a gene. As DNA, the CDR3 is TGTGCCAGCAGCAACCCGGGACAGGGTGGCTATGAGCAGTTCTTC. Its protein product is CASSNPGQGGYEQFF.

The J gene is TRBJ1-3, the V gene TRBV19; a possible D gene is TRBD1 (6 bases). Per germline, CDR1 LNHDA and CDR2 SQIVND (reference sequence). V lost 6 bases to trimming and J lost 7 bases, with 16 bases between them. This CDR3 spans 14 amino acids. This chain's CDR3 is CASRPDRAVNTIYF. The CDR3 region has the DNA TGTGCCAGTAGACCGGACAGAGCCGTGAACACCATATATTTT.

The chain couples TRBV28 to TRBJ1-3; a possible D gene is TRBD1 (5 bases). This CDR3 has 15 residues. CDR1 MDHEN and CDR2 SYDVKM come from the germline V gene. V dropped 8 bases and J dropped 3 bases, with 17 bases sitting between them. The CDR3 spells CASLESAGLGNTIYF. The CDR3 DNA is TGTGCCAGCCTTGAATCCGCAGGGCTTGGAAACACCATATATTTT.

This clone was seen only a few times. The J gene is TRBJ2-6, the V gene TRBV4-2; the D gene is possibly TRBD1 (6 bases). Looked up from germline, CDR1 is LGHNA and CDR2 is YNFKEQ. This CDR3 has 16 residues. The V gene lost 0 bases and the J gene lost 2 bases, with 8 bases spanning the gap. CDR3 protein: CASSQDGDTGANVLTF. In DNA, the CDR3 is TGTGCCAGCAGCCAAGATGGGGACACTGGGGCCAACGTCCTGACTTTC.

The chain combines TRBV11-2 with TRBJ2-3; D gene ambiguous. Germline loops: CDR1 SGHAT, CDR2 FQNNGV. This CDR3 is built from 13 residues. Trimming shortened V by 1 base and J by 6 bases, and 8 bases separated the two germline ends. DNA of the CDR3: TGTGCCAGCAGCTTAGGGGCGTCGGATACGCAGTATTTT. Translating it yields CASSLGASDTQYF. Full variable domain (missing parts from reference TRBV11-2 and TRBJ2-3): EAGVAQSPRYKIIEKRQSVAFWCNPISGHATLYWYQQILGQGPKLLIQFQNNGVVDDSQLPKDRFSAERLKGVDSTLKIQPAKLEDSAVYLCASSLGASDTQYFGPGTRLTVL.

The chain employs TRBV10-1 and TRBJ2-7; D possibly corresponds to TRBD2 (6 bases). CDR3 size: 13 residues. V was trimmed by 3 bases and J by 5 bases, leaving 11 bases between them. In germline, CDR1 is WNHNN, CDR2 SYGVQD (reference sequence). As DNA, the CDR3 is TGCGCCAGCAGTGACCCCGGGACTCACGAGCAGTACTTC. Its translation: CASSDPGTHEQYF.

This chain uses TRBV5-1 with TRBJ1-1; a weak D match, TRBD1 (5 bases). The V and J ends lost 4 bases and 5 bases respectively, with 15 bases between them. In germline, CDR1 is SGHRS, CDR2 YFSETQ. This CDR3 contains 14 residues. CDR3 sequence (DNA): TGCGCCAGCAGCAAGGGGACGGAGGGGACTGAAGCTTTCTTT. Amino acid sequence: CASSKGTEGTEAFF.

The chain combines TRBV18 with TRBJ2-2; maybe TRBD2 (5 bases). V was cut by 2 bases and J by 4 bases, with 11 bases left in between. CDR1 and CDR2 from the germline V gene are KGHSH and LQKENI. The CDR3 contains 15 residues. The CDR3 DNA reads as TGTGCCAGCTCACCAATGGGAGCCTCCACCGGGGAGCTGTTTTTT. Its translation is CASSPMGASTGELFF.

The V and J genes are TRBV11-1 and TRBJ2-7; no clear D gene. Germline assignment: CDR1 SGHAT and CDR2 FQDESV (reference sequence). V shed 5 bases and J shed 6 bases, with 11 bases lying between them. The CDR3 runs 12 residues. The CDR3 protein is CASSHARGEQYF. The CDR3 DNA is TGTGCCAGCAGCCATGCACGAGGCGAGCAGTACTTC.

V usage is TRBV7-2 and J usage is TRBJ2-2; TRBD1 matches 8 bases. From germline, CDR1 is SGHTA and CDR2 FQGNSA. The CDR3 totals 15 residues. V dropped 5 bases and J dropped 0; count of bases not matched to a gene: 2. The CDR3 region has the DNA TGTGCCAGCAGCCGACAGGGGTCGAACACCGGGGAGCTGTTTTTT. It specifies CASSRQGSNTGELFF. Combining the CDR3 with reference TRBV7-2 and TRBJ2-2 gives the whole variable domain GAGVSQSPSNKVTEKGKDVELRCDPISGHTALYWYRQSLGQGLEFLIYFQGNSAPDKSGLPSDRFSAERTGGSVSTLTIQRTQQEDSAVYLCASSRQGSNTGELFFGEGSRLTVL.

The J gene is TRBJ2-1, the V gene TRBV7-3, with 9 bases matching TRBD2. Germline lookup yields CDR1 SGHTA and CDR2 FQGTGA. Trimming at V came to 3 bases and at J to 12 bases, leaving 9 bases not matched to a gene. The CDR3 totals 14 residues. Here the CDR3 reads CASSFAGGPGVQFF. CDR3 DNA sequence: TGTGCCAGCAGCTTCGCGGGAGGGCCTGGGGTGCAGTTCTTC.

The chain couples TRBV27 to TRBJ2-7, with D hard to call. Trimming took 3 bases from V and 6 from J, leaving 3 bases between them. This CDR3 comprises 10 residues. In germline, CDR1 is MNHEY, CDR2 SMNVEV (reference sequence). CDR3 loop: CASSFGEQYF. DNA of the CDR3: TGTGCCAGCAGTTTCGGCGAGCAGTACTTC.

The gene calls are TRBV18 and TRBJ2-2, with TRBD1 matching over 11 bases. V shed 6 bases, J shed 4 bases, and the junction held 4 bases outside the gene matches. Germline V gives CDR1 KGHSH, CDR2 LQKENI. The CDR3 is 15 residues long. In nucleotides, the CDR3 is TGTGCCAGCTCCCCCGGGACAGGGGGCACCGGGGAGCTGTTTTTT. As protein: CASSPGTGGTGELFF. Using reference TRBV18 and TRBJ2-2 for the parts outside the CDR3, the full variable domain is NAGVMQNPRHLVRRRGQEARLRCSPMKGHSHVYWYRQLPEEGLKFMVYLQKENIIDESGMPKERFSAEFPKEGPSILRIQQVVRGDSAAYFCASSPGTGGTGELFFGEGSRLTVL.

CDR3 sequence: CASNRQGGNTEAFF. DNA of the CDR3: TGTGCCAGCAACCGACAGGGCGGGAACACTGAAGCTTTCTTT. The J gene is TRBJ1-1, the V gene TRBV7-9; 7 positions agree with TRBD1. V shed 7 bases, J shed 1 base, and the junction held 6 bases outside the gene matches. This CDR3 is built from 14 residues. The germline CDR1 and CDR2 sequences are SEHNR and FQNEAQ (reference sequence).

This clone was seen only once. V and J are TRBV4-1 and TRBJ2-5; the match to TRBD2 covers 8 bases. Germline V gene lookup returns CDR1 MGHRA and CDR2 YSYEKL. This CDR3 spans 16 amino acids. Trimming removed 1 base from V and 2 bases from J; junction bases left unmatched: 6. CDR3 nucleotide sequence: TGCGCCAGCAGCCAAGGATCGGCGGGAGGACAAGAGACCCAGTACTTC. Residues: CASSQGSAGGQETQYF.

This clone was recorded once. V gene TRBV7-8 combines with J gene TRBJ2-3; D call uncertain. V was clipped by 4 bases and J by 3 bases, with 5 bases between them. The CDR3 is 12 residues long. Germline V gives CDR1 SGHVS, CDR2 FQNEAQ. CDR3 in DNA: TGTGCCAGCAGCTCTAGAACAGATACGCAGTATTTT. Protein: CASSSRTDTQYF.

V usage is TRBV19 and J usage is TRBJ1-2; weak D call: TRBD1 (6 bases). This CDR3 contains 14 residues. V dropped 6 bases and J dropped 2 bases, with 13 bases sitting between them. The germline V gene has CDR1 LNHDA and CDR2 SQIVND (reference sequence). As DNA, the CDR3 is TGTGCCAGTAGGGCCAGCACAGGGAACTATGGCTACACCTTC. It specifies CASRASTGNYGYTF.

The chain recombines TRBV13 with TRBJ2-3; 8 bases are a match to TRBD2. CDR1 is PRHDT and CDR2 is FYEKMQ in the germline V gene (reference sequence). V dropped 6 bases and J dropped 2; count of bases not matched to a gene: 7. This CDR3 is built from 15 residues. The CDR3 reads CASRQTSASTDTQYF. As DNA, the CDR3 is TGTGCCAGCAGACAGACTAGCGCATCCACAGATACGCAGTATTTT.

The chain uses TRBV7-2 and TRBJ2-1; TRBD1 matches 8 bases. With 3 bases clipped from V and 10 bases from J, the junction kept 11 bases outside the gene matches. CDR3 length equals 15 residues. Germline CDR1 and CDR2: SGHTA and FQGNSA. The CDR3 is CASSFLGQDSGEQFF. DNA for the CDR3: TGTGCCAGCAGCTTCTTGGGACAGGATTCAGGAGAGCAGTTCTTC.

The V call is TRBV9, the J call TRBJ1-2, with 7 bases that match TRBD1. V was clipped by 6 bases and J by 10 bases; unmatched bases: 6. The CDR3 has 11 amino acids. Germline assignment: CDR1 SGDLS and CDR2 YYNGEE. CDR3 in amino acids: CASTLDRAYTF. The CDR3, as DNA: TGTGCCAGCACCCTCGACAGGGCCTACACCTTC.

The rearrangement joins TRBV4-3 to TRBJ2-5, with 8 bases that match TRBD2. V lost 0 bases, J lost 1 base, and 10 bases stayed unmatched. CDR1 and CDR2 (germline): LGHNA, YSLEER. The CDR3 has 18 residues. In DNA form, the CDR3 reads TGCGCCAGCAGCCAAGATTTGGGGCGGGGGGACTTCCAAGAGACCCAGTACTTC. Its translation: CASSQDLGRGDFQETQYF.

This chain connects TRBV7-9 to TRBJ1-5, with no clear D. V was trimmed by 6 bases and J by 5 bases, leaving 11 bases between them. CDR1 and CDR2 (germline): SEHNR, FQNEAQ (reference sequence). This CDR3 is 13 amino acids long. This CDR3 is CASSRSTDQPQHF. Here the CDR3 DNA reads TGTGCCAGCAGTCGCTCCACAGATCAGCCCCAGCATTTT.

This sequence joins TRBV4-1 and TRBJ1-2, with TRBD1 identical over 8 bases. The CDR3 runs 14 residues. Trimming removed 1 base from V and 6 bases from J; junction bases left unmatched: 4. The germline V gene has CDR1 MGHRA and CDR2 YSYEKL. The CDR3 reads CASSQGQGFDGYTF. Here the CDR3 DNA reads TGCGCCAGCAGCCAAGGACAGGGGTTCGATGGCTACACCTTC.

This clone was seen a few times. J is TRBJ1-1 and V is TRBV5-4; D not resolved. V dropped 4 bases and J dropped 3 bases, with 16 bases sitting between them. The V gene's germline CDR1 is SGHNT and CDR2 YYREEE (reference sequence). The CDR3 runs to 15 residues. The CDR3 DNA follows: TGTGCCAGCAGCCCTCAACGGGGTTACGACACTGAAGCTTTCTTT. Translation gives CASSPQRGYDTEAFF.

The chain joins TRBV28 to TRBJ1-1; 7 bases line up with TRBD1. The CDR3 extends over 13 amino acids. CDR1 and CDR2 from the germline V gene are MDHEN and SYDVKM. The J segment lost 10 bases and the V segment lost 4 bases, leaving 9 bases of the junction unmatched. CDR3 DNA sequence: TGTGCCAGCAGTTCCGGACAGGTTAGTGGAGCTTTCTTT. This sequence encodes CASSSGQVSGAFF.

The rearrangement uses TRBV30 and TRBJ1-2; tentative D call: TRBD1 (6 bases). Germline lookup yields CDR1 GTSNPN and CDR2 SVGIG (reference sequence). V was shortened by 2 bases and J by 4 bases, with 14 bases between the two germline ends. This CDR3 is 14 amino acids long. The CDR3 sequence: CAWSQDRTLYGYTF. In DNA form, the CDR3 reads TGTGCCTGGAGTCAGGACAGAACCCTCTATGGCTACACCTTC.

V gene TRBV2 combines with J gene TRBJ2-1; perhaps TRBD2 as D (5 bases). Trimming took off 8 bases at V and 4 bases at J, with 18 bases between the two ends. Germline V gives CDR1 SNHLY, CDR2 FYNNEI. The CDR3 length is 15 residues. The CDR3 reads CASAPRTAYYNEQFF. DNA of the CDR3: TGTGCCAGCGCCCCGAGGACTGCCTATTACAATGAGCAGTTCTTC.